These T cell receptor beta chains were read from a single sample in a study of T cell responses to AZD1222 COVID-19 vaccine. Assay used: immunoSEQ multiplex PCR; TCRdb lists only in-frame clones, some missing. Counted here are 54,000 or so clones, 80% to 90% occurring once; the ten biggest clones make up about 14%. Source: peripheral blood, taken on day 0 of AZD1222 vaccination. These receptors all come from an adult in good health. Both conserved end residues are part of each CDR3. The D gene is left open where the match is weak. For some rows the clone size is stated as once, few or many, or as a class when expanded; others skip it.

CDR3nt: TGCAGCGTCCTCCTCACAGGGGGCGCAGGAAATCAGCCCCAGCATTTT; CDR3aa: CSVLLTGGAGNQPQHF; abundance: .; d_gene: TRBD1; j_gene: TRBJ1-5; v_gene: TRBV29-1
CDR3nt: TGTGCCAGCAGCCCAGGGACAGGGCGCAATGAGCAGTTCTTC; CDR3aa: CASSPGTGRNEQFF; abundance: .; d_gene: TRBD1; j_gene: TRBJ2-1; v_gene: TRBV5-4
CDR3nt: TGCGCCAGCAGCTTAGGGACAGCCAACTATGGCTACACCTTC; CDR3aa: CASSLGTANYGYTF; abundance: .; d_gene: TRBD1; j_gene: TRBJ1-2; v_gene: TRBV5-1
CDR3nt: TGTGCCAGCAGTTACTCGAGAGTATACAATGAGCAGTTCTTC; CDR3aa: CASSYSRVYNEQFF; abundance: .; d_gene: .; j_gene: TRBJ2-1; v_gene: TRBV6-6
CDR3nt: TGTGCCAGCAGCTCCGATAGTAACGCGTGGAATGAGCAGTTCTTC; CDR3aa: CASSSDSNAWNEQFF; abundance: .; d_gene: .; j_gene: TRBJ2-1; v_gene: TRBV5-4
CDR3nt: TGCGCCAGCAGCTTGGGAGCGGGGGACAATGAGCAGTTCTTC; CDR3aa: CASSLGAGDNEQFF; abundance: .; d_gene: TRBD2; j_gene: TRBJ2-1; v_gene: TRBV5-1
CDR3nt: TGTGCCAGCAGCTTAAGTGGGTATGAGCAGTTCTTC; CDR3aa: CASSLSGYEQFF; abundance: .; d_gene: .; j_gene: TRBJ2-1; v_gene: TRBV7-8
CDR3nt: TGTGCCAGCAGCCAAGAAGCCGGCAAAGCTTTCTTT; CDR3aa: CASSQEAGKAFF; abundance: .; d_gene: .; j_gene: TRBJ1-1; v_gene: TRBV4-2
CDR3nt: TGTGCCAGCAGTTACTCCGGGAGGGGGACCCAGTACTTC; CDR3aa: CASSYSGRGTQYF; abundance: once; d_gene: TRBD2; j_gene: TRBJ2-5; v_gene: TRBV6-5
CDR3nt: TGCGCCAGCAGCCAAACGACAGATAATTCACCCCTCCACTTT; CDR3aa: CASSQTTDNSPLHF; abundance: once; d_gene: .; j_gene: TRBJ1-6; v_gene: TRBV5-1
CDR3nt: TGTGCCAGCAGCCAAACTCTCGCTTCGACCTACGAGCAGTACTTC; CDR3aa: CASSQTLASTYEQYF; abundance: .; d_gene: .; j_gene: TRBJ2-7; v_gene: TRBV4-2
CDR3nt: TGTGCCAGCGGGTTTCAAGCTCAGGGTGAGCAGTTCTTC; CDR3aa: CASGFQAQGEQFF; abundance: .; d_gene: .; j_gene: TRBJ2-1; v_gene: TRBV11-3
CDR3nt: TGTGCCAGCAGCCGGGATCGATTGTACTTC; CDR3aa: CASSRDRLYF; abundance: .; d_gene: .; j_gene: TRBJ2-5; v_gene: TRBV7-9
CDR3nt: TGTGCCAGCAGCCCGGGACAGGGACCCTACAATGAGCAGTTCTTC; CDR3aa: CASSPGQGPYNEQFF; abundance: .; d_gene: TRBD1; j_gene: TRBJ2-1; v_gene: TRBV7-6
CDR3nt: TGTGCCAGCAGTTACTTCCCTCCGGCGGGAGGGGGTGGCTACACCTTC; CDR3aa: CASSYFPPAGGGGYTF; abundance: once; d_gene: .; j_gene: TRBJ1-2; v_gene: TRBV6-5
CDR3nt: TGTGCCAGCAGCCAAGATGCGAGCTCTGGAAACACCATATATTTT; CDR3aa: CASSQDASSGNTIYF; abundance: .; d_gene: .; j_gene: TRBJ1-3; v_gene: TRBV3-1/TRBV3-2
CDR3nt: TGTGCCAGCAGCTCTGGGGCGCTAGCGGGAGGATATACGCAGTATTTT; CDR3aa: CASSSGALAGGYTQYF; abundance: .; d_gene: TRBD2; j_gene: TRBJ2-3; v_gene: TRBV5-6
CDR3nt: TGTGCCAGCAGACCGGGACAGGGGGGACGAAACACCATATATTTT; CDR3aa: CASRPGQGGRNTIYF; abundance: .; d_gene: TRBD1; j_gene: TRBJ1-3; v_gene: TRBV6-5
CDR3nt: TGTGCCAGCAGGGGCCACTTGGGCGGCAATCAGCCCCAGCATTTT; CDR3aa: CASRGHLGGNQPQHF; abundance: .; d_gene: .; j_gene: TRBJ1-5; v_gene: TRBV27
CDR3nt: TGTGCCAGCAGCTCCGGGACCTACGAGCAGTACTTC; CDR3aa: CASSSGTYEQYF; abundance: once; d_gene: .; j_gene: TRBJ2-7; v_gene: TRBV3-1/TRBV3-2
CDR3nt: TGCGCCGACAAGGGGGGCACCGGGGAGCTGTTTTTT; CDR3aa: CADKGGTGELFF; abundance: .; d_gene: .; j_gene: TRBJ2-2; v_gene: TRBV23-1
CDR3nt: TGTGCCAGCTCACCTGAACTAGCGGGTTTCAGCTCCTACGAGCAGTACTTC; CDR3aa: CASSPELAGFSSYEQYF; abundance: .; d_gene: TRBD2; j_gene: TRBJ2-7; v_gene: TRBV18
CDR3nt: TGCAGTGCTAGTAGTGTGGGGCGAGGGGCCAACGTCCTGACTTTC; CDR3aa: CSASSVGRGANVLTF; abundance: once; d_gene: .; j_gene: TRBJ2-6; v_gene: TRBV20-1
CDR3nt: TGCAGCGTTAGTATCTTAGATACGCAGTATTTT; CDR3aa: CSVSILDTQYF; abundance: .; d_gene: .; j_gene: TRBJ2-3; v_gene: TRBV29-1
CDR3nt: TGTGCCACCAGTGAATCCGGGACAGGGCCTCTTCTCGAGCAGTACTTC; CDR3aa: CATSESGTGPLLEQYF; abundance: .; d_gene: TRBD1; j_gene: TRBJ2-7; v_gene: TRBV24-1
CDR3nt: TGTGCCATCAGTGAAAGGGGAGATACGCAGTATTTT; CDR3aa: CAISERGDTQYF; abundance: .; d_gene: .; j_gene: TRBJ2-3; v_gene: TRBV10-3
CDR3nt: TGTGCCAGCAGCCGGGAGGGGTCAGATACGCAGTATTTT; CDR3aa: CASSREGSDTQYF; abundance: .; d_gene: TRBD2; j_gene: TRBJ2-3; v_gene: TRBV5-4
CDR3nt: TGTGCCACAAAACAGGGTGAGGTTTGGACTGAAGCTTTCTTT; CDR3aa: CATKQGEVWTEAFF; abundance: .; d_gene: .; j_gene: TRBJ1-1; v_gene: TRBV6-5
CDR3nt: TGTGCCAGCAGTGACGCAGTTTCCAATGAGCAGTTCTTC; CDR3aa: CASSDAVSNEQFF; abundance: .; d_gene: .; j_gene: TRBJ2-1; v_gene: TRBV6-4
CDR3nt: .; CDR3aa: CASSFRGRETQYF; abundance: .; d_gene: .; j_gene: TRBJ2-5; v_gene: TRBV27
CDR3nt: TGCGCCAGCAGCCAAAACCACAGGGGGCGGGCTGAAAAACTGTTTTTT; CDR3aa: CASSQNHRGRAEKLFF; abundance: few; d_gene: TRBD1; j_gene: TRBJ1-4; v_gene: TRBV4-3